This TCR beta chain originates from a study of T cell responses to AZD1222 COVID-19 vaccine. The protocol was immunoSEQ multiplex PCR, while the TCRdb copy is restricted to in-frame clones and leaves out a portion. The table shows 150,000 to 200,000 clones, with over 70% occurring only once. About this clone: The antigen is not known.

Germline trimming cut 4 bases from V and 0 bases from J; bases unmatched to any gene: 6. The CDR3 totals 16 residues. Germline CDR1 is SGHRS and CDR2 is YFSETQ. Findings of the study overall: A mostly white British donor set with more females was recruited, and clonal diversity was possibly underestimated. Spike was spanned by vaccine-associated CD4 TCRs, with dominance at 160-218 and 743-854.

The origin of this receptor is an adult in good health. The J gene is TRBJ2-1, the V gene TRBV5-1; TRBD1 matches at 8 bases. Material: peripheral blood, obtained on day 0 of MenACWY control vaccination. CDR3 region: CASSLGQGSSYNEQFF. DNA for the CDR3: TGCGCCAGCAGCCTCGGACAGGGCAGCTCCTACAATGAGCAGTTCTTC.